This T cell receptor (beta chain) was recovered during a study of graft-versus-host responses after intestinal transplantation. Comments on this clone: Its antigen is undetermined.

Trimming took 0 bases from V and 4 from J; bases not matched to a gene: 6. The CDR3 has 16 amino acids. Germline CDR1 reads MNHNS; CDR2 reads SASEGT. The data were produced by immunoSEQ multiplex PCR, yet TCRdb's version contains in-frame clones alone and is incomplete. The sample lists 90,000 to 150,000 clones; 85% to 95% were seen once. The source material was unstimulated CD4+ T cells sorted from spleen or lymph node cells, sampled before intestinal transplant. This TCR was recovered from a human donor who received an intestinal transplant. This chain joins TRBV6-1 and TRBJ2-1; 7 bases agree with TRBD2. In DNA form, the CDR3 reads TGTGCCAGCAGTGAAGCTAGCGGGCCTTTGTACAATGAGCAGTTCTTC. Its protein is CASSEASGPLYNEQFF.